Listed below are T cell receptor beta chains from one sample, sequenced in a study of regulatory T cells in long-lasting Graves disease. MiXCR, run by TCRdb on the multiplex PCR reads, gives a single entry per CDR3 protein. The table lists a few hundred thousand distinct CDR3 sequences, approximately 23% of them singletons. The input for sequencing was peripheral blood mononuclear cells (PBMCs), taken when the disease was refractory, from a patient treated with antithyroid drugs. These receptors were taken from a female donor with Graves disease. CDR3s include the opening cysteine and the closing phenylalanine or tryptophan. Each record gives: CDR3 DNA, CDR3 protein, V gene, D gene, clone size, J gene. The D gene is left open where the match is weak. Size values are once, few and many counts, or a class for expanded clones, and some rows have none.

CDR3nt: TGTGCCAGCAGACTACCCTCCCAGGGGAGTGGAGAGACCCAGTACTTC
CDR3aa: CASRLPSQGSGETQYF
v_gene: TRBV7-2
d_gene: .
abundance: many
j_gene: TRBJ2-5

CDR3nt: TGCAGTGCGACTAGCAGGGGAGCCGTGGAGACCCAGTACTTC
CDR3aa: CSATSRGAVETQYF
v_gene: TRBV20-1
d_gene: .
abundance: few
j_gene: TRBJ2-5

CDR3nt: TGTGCCAGCAGCCCCGGGACAGGGGGGGGGCCCCAGCATTTT
CDR3aa: CASSPGTGGGPQHF
v_gene: TRBV12-3/TRBV12-4
d_gene: TRBD1
abundance: many
j_gene: TRBJ1-5

CDR3nt: TGTGCCAGCAGTACGACAGAGAACACTGAAGCTTTCTTT
CDR3aa: CASSTTENTEAFF
v_gene: TRBV2
d_gene: .
abundance: many
j_gene: TRBJ1-1

CDR3nt: TGCAGTGCTAGCCGGCCGGGACTAGCGGGAAACCAAGAGACCCAGTACTTC
CDR3aa: CSASRPGLAGNQETQYF
v_gene: TRBV20-1
d_gene: TRBD2
abundance: many
j_gene: TRBJ2-5

CDR3nt: TGTGCCAGCAGAATAAGCGCCGGGGAGCTGTTTTTT
CDR3aa: CASRISAGELFF
v_gene: TRBV2
d_gene: .
abundance: many
j_gene: TRBJ2-2

CDR3nt: TGTGCCAGCAGCCCCCGGACTAGCGGGAGTTATGGAGAGACCCAGTACTTC
CDR3aa: CASSPRTSGSYGETQYF
v_gene: TRBV9
d_gene: TRBD2
abundance: few
j_gene: TRBJ2-5

CDR3nt: TGTGCCAGCAGTTATCGCAACGCCGCGGGGAGCACAGATACGCAGTATTTT
CDR3aa: CASSYRNAAGSTDTQYF
v_gene: TRBV27
d_gene: .
abundance: .
j_gene: TRBJ2-3

CDR3nt: TGTGCCAGCAGCTTAAGGTCCAAATCGAACACTGAAGCTTTCTTT
CDR3aa: CASSLRSKSNTEAFF
v_gene: TRBV7-8
d_gene: .
abundance: few
j_gene: TRBJ1-1

CDR3nt: TGTGCCAGCAGCTGGACGATTGACAGGGTACTAGAAAAACTGTTTTTT
CDR3aa: CASSWTIDRVLEKLFF
v_gene: TRBV5-8
d_gene: TRBD1
abundance: few
j_gene: TRBJ1-4

CDR3nt: TGTGCCAGCAGTACCGGGACAGGGCACTACGAGCAGTACTTC
CDR3aa: CASSTGTGHYEQYF
v_gene: TRBV28
d_gene: TRBD1
abundance: many
j_gene: TRBJ2-7

CDR3nt: TGCAGTGCTCACCGGGAGAACAGAGAGGGCTACACCTTC
CDR3aa: CSAHRENREGYTF
v_gene: TRBV20-1
d_gene: .
abundance: many
j_gene: TRBJ1-2

CDR3nt: TGTGCCAGCAGTCTCCGGGATAATAATGAAAAACTGTTTTTT
CDR3aa: CASSLRDNNEKLFF
v_gene: TRBV28
d_gene: .
abundance: many
j_gene: TRBJ1-4

CDR3nt: TGCAGTGCCCAGACAGGGGGTCCGCGCTATGGCTACACCTTC
CDR3aa: CSAQTGGPRYGYTF
v_gene: TRBV20-1
d_gene: TRBD1
abundance: .
j_gene: TRBJ1-2

CDR3nt: TGTGCCAGCAGTTACTCCCACCTCGCGCCAGGATCGAACACTGAAGCTTTCTTT
CDR3aa: CASSYSHLAPGSNTEAFF
v_gene: TRBV6-2/TRBV6-3
d_gene: .
abundance: many
j_gene: TRBJ1-1

CDR3nt: TGTGCCAGCAGTGAACCCGAGACAGGTTATAGCAATCAGCCCCAGCATTTT
CDR3aa: CASSEPETGYSNQPQHF
v_gene: TRBV6-1
d_gene: .
abundance: few
j_gene: TRBJ1-5

CDR3nt: TGTGCCAGCAGTCCCTGGACAGGGCCGGGGAATGGCTACACCTTC
CDR3aa: CASSPWTGPGNGYTF
v_gene: TRBV2
d_gene: TRBD1
abundance: many
j_gene: TRBJ1-2

CDR3nt: TGTGCCAGCACGCGGCAGGGGGCTCAATATGGCTACACCTTC
CDR3aa: CASTRQGAQYGYTF
v_gene: TRBV2
d_gene: TRBD1
abundance: many
j_gene: TRBJ1-2

CDR3nt: TGTGCCAGCAGTTACTCTTTAGGCGGACCGGACTATGGCTACACCTTC
CDR3aa: CASSYSLGGPDYGYTF
v_gene: TRBV6-5
d_gene: .
abundance: many
j_gene: TRBJ1-2

CDR3nt: TGTGCCAGCAGTTCCCCAATACCGGGACAGGGGACGTTCTATGGCTACACCTTC
CDR3aa: CASSSPIPGQGTFYGYTF
v_gene: TRBV6-5
d_gene: TRBD1
abundance: many
j_gene: TRBJ1-2

CDR3nt: TGTGCCACCGGACAGGGGGCTGTGAACACTGAAGCTTTCTTT
CDR3aa: CATGQGAVNTEAFF
v_gene: TRBV28
d_gene: TRBD1
abundance: .
j_gene: TRBJ1-1

CDR3nt: TGCAGTGCGATCTTACAGGGGTCTGCTGACGAGCAGTACTTC
CDR3aa: CSAILQGSADEQYF
v_gene: TRBV20-1
d_gene: TRBD1
abundance: few
j_gene: TRBJ2-7

CDR3nt: TGTGCCAGCAGTTACCTAGCGGGAGTGGTCACAGATACGCAGTATTTT
CDR3aa: CASSYLAGVVTDTQYF
v_gene: TRBV6-2/TRBV6-3
d_gene: TRBD2
abundance: .
j_gene: TRBJ2-3

CDR3nt: TGTGCCAGCACCTTACGGACAGGGGGCCAAGAGACCCAGTACTTC
CDR3aa: CASTLRTGGQETQYF
v_gene: TRBV25-1
d_gene: TRBD1
abundance: few
j_gene: TRBJ2-5

CDR3nt: TGCGCCAGCAGCCGTAGGACAGGGGGCAATCAGCCCCAGCATTTT
CDR3aa: CASSRRTGGNQPQHF
v_gene: TRBV4-3
d_gene: TRBD1
abundance: .
j_gene: TRBJ1-5

CDR3nt: TGTGCCAGCAGCCCCGCCTTAGGGACCCAGTACTTC
CDR3aa: CASSPALGTQYF
v_gene: TRBV7-2
d_gene: .
abundance: many
j_gene: TRBJ2-5

CDR3nt: TGTGCCAGCAGTGTGGGACTAAACAACTACGAGCAGTACTTC
CDR3aa: CASSVGLNNYEQYF
v_gene: TRBV6-1
d_gene: TRBD2
abundance: many
j_gene: TRBJ2-7

CDR3nt: TGTGCCAGTCGAACGCAGGGGTTGAGCACTGAAGCTTTCTTT
CDR3aa: CASRTQGLSTEAFF
v_gene: TRBV19
d_gene: .
abundance: .
j_gene: TRBJ1-1

CDR3nt: TGTGCCAGTAAAACAGAGGGAGTTAGCAATCAGCCCCAGCATTTT
CDR3aa: CASKTEGVSNQPQHF
v_gene: TRBV12-3/TRBV12-4
d_gene: .
abundance: many
j_gene: TRBJ1-5

CDR3nt: TGTGCCAGCAGCTTAGATAGTAGATATGAGCAGTTCTTC
CDR3aa: CASSLDSRYEQFF
v_gene: TRBV7-6
d_gene: .
abundance: many
j_gene: TRBJ2-1

CDR3nt: TGTGCCAGTAAAGAAGCAGGGAATAATTCACCCCTCCACTTT
CDR3aa: CASKEAGNNSPLHF
v_gene: TRBV19
d_gene: .
abundance: few
j_gene: TRBJ1-6

CDR3nt: TGTGCCAGCAGTGTGTTAGCGGGAGTGGCGGATACGCAGTATTTT
CDR3aa: CASSVLAGVADTQYF
v_gene: TRBV25-1
d_gene: TRBD2
abundance: few
j_gene: TRBJ2-3

CDR3nt: TGTGCCAGCAGTCCGCCCCGACTAGCGGGAGTAGGAGAGACCCAGTACTTC
CDR3aa: CASSPPRLAGVGETQYF
v_gene: TRBV6-1
d_gene: TRBD2
abundance: many
j_gene: TRBJ2-5

CDR3nt: TGTGCCAGCAGTGTCGGGCTAGCGGGGGCAGAGACCCAGTACTTC
CDR3aa: CASSVGLAGAETQYF
v_gene: TRBV2
d_gene: TRBD2
abundance: many
j_gene: TRBJ2-5

CDR3nt: TGTGCCAGCAGCCTTCCGGGACAGGGGTCCCATGGCTACACCTTC
CDR3aa: CASSLPGQGSHGYTF
v_gene: TRBV3-1
d_gene: TRBD1
abundance: .
j_gene: TRBJ1-2

CDR3nt: TGTGCCAGCAGTGAAGACAGGCGCTCTGGAAACACCATATATTTT
CDR3aa: CASSEDRRSGNTIYF
v_gene: TRBV2
d_gene: .
abundance: .
j_gene: TRBJ1-3

CDR3nt: TGTGCCAGCAGCTTATGGACTAACTATGGCTACACCTTC
CDR3aa: CASSLWTNYGYTF
v_gene: TRBV7-2
d_gene: .
abundance: many
j_gene: TRBJ1-2

CDR3nt: TGTGCCAGCTCACGACTGGATCAAGAGACCCAGTACTTC
CDR3aa: CASSRLDQETQYF
v_gene: TRBV18
d_gene: .
abundance: many
j_gene: TRBJ2-5

CDR3nt: TGTGCCAGCAGCCCGGGGGGACGGATAATCTACGAGCAGTACTTC
CDR3aa: CASSPGGRIIYEQYF
v_gene: TRBV11-2
d_gene: TRBD2
abundance: few
j_gene: TRBJ2-7

CDR3nt: TGTGCCAGCAGGTCTTCGGGGACCGGGGAGCTGTTTTTT
CDR3aa: CASRSSGTGELFF
v_gene: TRBV12-3/TRBV12-4
d_gene: .
abundance: many
j_gene: TRBJ2-2

CDR3nt: TGTGCCAGCAGTTTATCGGCGGAGTCGCCCTCCTACAATGAGCAGTTCTTC
CDR3aa: CASSLSAESPSYNEQFF
v_gene: TRBV28
d_gene: .
abundance: .
j_gene: TRBJ2-1

CDR3nt: TGTGCCAGCAGCCCGCAACAGGGCGACTATGGCTACACCTTC
CDR3aa: CASSPQQGDYGYTF
v_gene: TRBV7-2
d_gene: .
abundance: many
j_gene: TRBJ1-2

CDR3nt: TGTGCCAGCAGCCTAACCAGGGTTCACAGCGGCTACACCTTC
CDR3aa: CASSLTRVHSGYTF
v_gene: TRBV14
d_gene: .
abundance: .
j_gene: TRBJ1-2

CDR3nt: TGTGCCATCAGTGAGTCCGAGGGGGGCAATCAGCCCCAGCATTTT
CDR3aa: CAISESEGGNQPQHF
v_gene: TRBV10-3
d_gene: .
abundance: few
j_gene: TRBJ1-5

CDR3nt: TGTGCCAGCAGGCTGGTTCCGAGACTAGCGGGAATAGGCACAGATACGCAGTATTTT
CDR3aa: CASRLVPRLAGIGTDTQYF
v_gene: TRBV27
d_gene: TRBD2
abundance: .
j_gene: TRBJ2-3

CDR3nt: TGTGCCAGCAGCGGCAGGGGAGGGACGAACACTGAAGCTTTCTTT
CDR3aa: CASSGRGGTNTEAFF
v_gene: TRBV2
d_gene: .
abundance: many
j_gene: TRBJ1-1

CDR3nt: TGTGCCAGCAGCCTGGGACAAGACCTCTCCTACGAGCAGTACTTC
CDR3aa: CASSLGQDLSYEQYF
v_gene: TRBV6-1
d_gene: .
abundance: many
j_gene: TRBJ2-7

CDR3nt: TGTGCCAGCAGCCGGCCGGGACAGGGGTTTTCGAGCACTGAAGCTTTCTTT
CDR3aa: CASSRPGQGFSSTEAFF
v_gene: TRBV7-2
d_gene: TRBD1
abundance: .
j_gene: TRBJ1-1

CDR3nt: TGTGCCAGCAGCTTAGGACGGGCCCGGGCCAACACCATATATTTT
CDR3aa: CASSLGRARANTIYF
v_gene: TRBV7-9
d_gene: .
abundance: .
j_gene: TRBJ1-3

CDR3nt: TGTGCCAGCTCACCAATGGGACAGGGGGCTGAAAAACTGTTTTTT
CDR3aa: CASSPMGQGAEKLFF
v_gene: TRBV18
d_gene: TRBD1
abundance: .
j_gene: TRBJ1-4

CDR3nt: TGTGCCAGCAGCTCTGACAGGATGGGGACCCAGTACTTC
CDR3aa: CASSSDRMGTQYF
v_gene: TRBV12-3/TRBV12-4
d_gene: .
abundance: many
j_gene: TRBJ2-5